Shown below are 28 T cell receptor beta chains from a single sample sequenced in a study of T cell repertoires in cytomegalovirus infection. Their antigens remain unidentified. From the reads, TCRdb called clonotypes with MiXCR, one entry per CDR3 protein. The sample has around 300,000 distinct CDR3 sequences, around 20% seen once; the top ten hold approximately 19%. The sequences come from cultured PBMCs, collected from culture after CMV antigen stimulation. The source of these receptors is a human donor in good health (CMV status not recorded). Some clones in this sample may be carry-over from other donors' samples.

This chain joins TRBV19 and TRBJ2-1; 8 positions agree with TRBD1. This CDR3 comprises 13 residues. The V segment lost 7 bases and the J segment 7 bases; nucleotides outside the gene matches: 6. Germline CDR1 and CDR2: LNHDA and SQIVND (reference sequence). CDR3 amino acids: CASMTRTGNEQFF. CDR3 sequence (DNA): TGTGCCAGTATGACAAGGACAGGGAATGAGCAGTTCTTC.

This clonotype was picked up many times. The chain employs TRBV7-8 and TRBJ2-2; unclear D gene. V shed 5 bases and J shed 1 base, with 11 bases lying between them. Germline values: CDR1 SGHVS, CDR2 FQNEAQ. This CDR3 has 15 residues. The CDR3 loop reads CASSKVRMNTGELFF. In DNA, the CDR3 is TGTGCCAGCAGCAAGGTTCGCATGAACACCGGGGAGCTGTTTTTT.

The sample holds many counts of this clonotype. V and J are TRBV4-3 and TRBJ2-3; D possibly corresponds to TRBD2 (6 bases). CDR1 and CDR2 (germline): LGHNA, YSLEER. The CDR3 totals 16 residues. Trimming removed 0 bases from V and 2 bases from J, with 12 bases in between. In DNA form, the CDR3 reads TGCGCCAGCAGCCAAGATGGGGTAGCGGACACAGATACGCAGTATTTT. This translates into CASSQDGVADTDTQYF.

This clonotype was detected ten times or more. The rearrangement links TRBV7-2 to TRBJ1-1; TRBD1 matches 8 bases. CDR3 length: 15 residues. CDR1 SGHTA and CDR2 FQGNSA come from the germline V gene. The V gene end was trimmed by 2 bases and the J gene end by 1 base; junction bases not matched to a gene: 3. Written as DNA, the CDR3 is TGTGCCAGCAGCTTACGACAGGGGAAGAACACTGAAGCTTTCTTT. The encoded protein is CASSLRQGKNTEAFF. Complete variable domain (other parts from reference TRBV7-2 and TRBJ1-1): GAGVSQSPSNKVTEKGKDVELRCDPISGHTALYWYRQSLGQGLEFLIYFQGNSAPDKSGLPSDRFSAERTGGSVSTLTIQRTQQEDSAVYLCASSLRQGKNTEAFFGQGTRLTVV.

This clonotype appeared many times. The chain couples TRBV7-2 to TRBJ2-7, with D perhaps matching TRBD2 (6 bases). The CDR3 extends over 15 amino acids. Germline CDR1 and CDR2: SGHTA and FQGNSA. The CDR3 DNA reads TGTGTCAGCAGCGAGGGACCCGGGGGAGGCTACGAGCAGTACGTC. This encodes CVSSEGPGGGYEQYV.

This clonotype has only a few counts. The rearrangement uses TRBV6-2 or TRBV6-3 and TRBJ2-7; maybe TRBD1 (6 bases). Germline values: CDR1 MNHEY, CDR2 SVGEGT. CDR3 size: 15 residues. Trimming left V 4 bases short and J 5 bases short, with 18 bases between. DNA of the CDR3: TGTGCCAGCAGTTGGGGGCCCGTCGAGGGGGACGAGCAGTACGTC. Encoded protein: CASSWGPVEGDEQYV.

The chain links TRBV2 to TRBJ2-4; 10 nucleotides agree with TRBD1. Per germline, CDR1 SNHLY and CDR2 FYNNEI. V shed 5 bases, J shed 6 bases, and the junction held 7 bases outside the gene matches. The CDR3 spans 15 residues. The CDR3 DNA follows: TGTGCCAGCAGTTACGAGACAGGGGGCGGAAACATTCAGTACTTC. It yields the protein CASSYETGGGNIQYF.

This rearrangement joins TRBV6-2 or TRBV6-3 to TRBJ2-7, with D maybe TRBD2 (6 bases). The germline V gene has CDR1 MNHEY and CDR2 SVGEGT. Trimming shortened V by 6 bases and J by 2 bases, and 11 bases separated the two germline ends. This CDR3 is built from 13 residues. CDR3 residues: CASSFSSAYEQYF. The CDR3 DNA is TGTGCCAGCAGCTTCTCTAGCGCCTACGAGCAGTACTTC.

The V and J genes are TRBV19 and TRBJ2-7, with D unresolved. Trimming left V 5 bases short and J 0 bases short, with 8 bases between. This CDR3 has 13 residues. Germline loops: CDR1 LNHDA, CDR2 SQIVND (reference sequence). The CDR3, as DNA: TGTGCCAGTAGTGGGTTAAGCTCCTACGAGCAGTACTTC. This codes for CASSGLSSYEQYF.

The genes are TRBV29-1 and TRBJ1-2; no clear D gene. This CDR3 is built from 13 residues. In germline, CDR1 is SQVTM, CDR2 ANQGSEA. Trimming pared 6 bases from V and 6 bases from J, leaving 17 bases between. The CDR3 sequence: CSVYDGRPDGYTF. DNA for the CDR3: TGCAGCGTATATGACGGACGACCAGATGGCTACACCTTC. Combining the CDR3 with reference TRBV29-1 and TRBJ1-2 gives the whole variable domain SAVISQKPSRDICQRGTSLTIQCQVDSQVTMMFWYRQQPGQSLTLIATANQGSEATYESGFVIDKFPISRPNLTFSTLTVSNMSPEDSSIYLCSVYDGRPDGYTFGSGTRLTVV.

Ten or more counts support this clonotype. V is TRBV4-2 and J is TRBJ1-3; 7 nucleotides agree with TRBD1. This CDR3 comprises 15 residues. V trimming: 3 bases; J trimming: 2 bases; junction bases outside the gene matches: 4. Germline loops: CDR1 LGHNA, CDR2 YNFKEQ. CDR3 loop: CASSHRDRAGNTIYF. In DNA, the CDR3 is TGTGCCAGCAGCCATCGCGACAGGGCTGGAAACACCATATATTTT.

The chain carries TRBV28 and TRBJ2-7; D uncertain. The CDR3 consists of 15 residues. Germline V gene data show CDR1 as MDHEN and CDR2 as SYDVKM. With 1 base removed from V and 2 bases from J, the gap between germline ends came to 12 bases. CDR3 loop: CASSLYGQFPYEQYF. In DNA form, the CDR3 reads TGTGCCAGCAGTTTATACGGGCAGTTTCCCTACGAGCAGTACTTC.

This clonotype has more than one count but fewer than ten. V usage is TRBV7-3 and J usage is TRBJ2-2, with D perhaps assigned TRBD1 or TRBD2 (7 bases each). Germline V gene sequence: CDR1 SGHTA, CDR2 FQGTGA. V dropped 5 bases and J dropped 5 bases, with 15 bases sitting between them. This CDR3 comprises 15 residues. The CDR3 is CASSPRGGWTGELFF. Written as DNA, the CDR3 is TGTGCCAGCAGCCCCAGGGGGGGTTGGACCGGGGAGCTGTTTTTT.

This clonotype was seen ten or more times. The chain has TRBV7-2 and TRBJ2-1, with 10 nucleotides matching TRBD2. Germline V gives CDR1 SGHTA, CDR2 FQGNSA. V shed 6 bases and J 5 bases; nucleotides not matched to a gene: 7. The CDR3 is 15 residues long. The CDR3 here is CASRYRTSGDNEQFF. CDR3 in DNA: TGTGCCAGCAGATATAGAACTAGCGGGGACAATGAGCAGTTCTTC.

This chain uses TRBV11-2 with TRBJ2-7; D is uncertain. The CDR3 has 13 amino acids. V lost 2 bases and J 3 bases, leaving 8 bases between the germline ends. CDR1 is SGHAT and CDR2 is FQNNGV in the germline V gene. Here the CDR3 reads CASSLMPNYEQYV. The CDR3 nucleotides read TGTGCCAGCAGCTTAATGCCCAACTACGAGCAGTACGTC.

Ten or more counts support this clonotype. V usage is TRBV7-3 and J usage is TRBJ1-5; perhaps TRBD1 as D (5 bases). Germline CDR1 is SGHTA and CDR2 is FQGTGA. The CDR3 totals 21 residues. The V end lost 5 bases, the J end lost 1 base, and 30 bases lay between the germline ends. CDR3 region: CASSRMSPGPEKTVSNQPQHF. The CDR3 region has the DNA TGTGCCAGCAGCCGAATGTCACCGGGGCCCGAGAAAACGGTGAGCAATCAGCCCCAGCATTTT.

Many counts were recorded for this clonotype. The chain employs TRBV7-8 and TRBJ2-7; D not certain. The V and J ends lost 2 bases and 7 bases respectively, with 9 bases between them. This CDR3 is built from 12 residues. The germline gives CDR1 SGHVS, CDR2 FQNEAQ. CDR3 residues: CASSLNSREQYV. CDR3 DNA: TGTGCCAGCAGCTTAAACTCGCGGGAGCAGTACGTC.

V and J are TRBV27 and TRBJ1-1; no definite D call. Germline-derived CDR1 and CDR2 are MNHEY and SMNVEV (reference sequence). This CDR3 is built from 16 residues. Trimming stripped 3 bases from V and 0 bases from J, with 14 bases between. CDR3 DNA sequence: TGTGCCAGCAGTTTTATTGGTCCGAAGATGAACACTGAAGCTTTCTTT. Protein sequence: CASSFIGPKMNTEAFF.

The chain carries TRBV6-1 and TRBJ2-1, with 11 nucleotides matching TRBD2. The germline V gene has CDR1 MNHNS and CDR2 SASEGT. This CDR3 is built from 16 residues. V shed 3 bases, J shed 8 bases, and the junction held 9 bases outside the gene matches. CDR3 sequence: CASSETRLAGRDEQFF. DNA for the CDR3: TGTGCCAGCAGTGAGACCCGACTAGCGGGAAGGGATGAGCAGTTCTTC.

This clonotype was counted many times. The V gene is TRBV7-2, the J gene TRBJ2-1, with 7 bases aligning to TRBD2. With 2 bases clipped from V and 0 bases from J, the junction kept 4 bases outside the gene matches. This CDR3 is built from 16 residues. The germline V gene has CDR1 SGHTA and CDR2 FQGNSA. The CDR3 nucleotides read TGTGCCAGCAGCTTACTAGCGGTGACCTCCTACAATGAGCAGTTCTTC. Translation: CASSLLAVTSYNEQFF.

The gene calls are TRBV4-3 and TRBJ2-1; 10 bases agree with TRBD1. Trimming cost V 0 bases and J 1 base; bases outside gene matches: 3. CDR1 LGHNA and CDR2 YSLEER come from the germline V gene. The CDR3 is 17 amino acids. The CDR3, as DNA: TGCGCCAGCAGCCAAGACCCGGGACAGGGGTCCTACAATGAGCAGTTCTTC. Translation: CASSQDPGQGSYNEQFF.

The chain is built from TRBV5-6 and TRBJ2-3; no clear D gene. The CDR3 has 15 amino acids. Looked up from germline, CDR1 is SGHDT and CDR2 is YYEEEE. Trimming took 4 bases from V and 0 from J, leaving 12 bases between them. CDR3 residues: CASSPIVFSTDTQYF. CDR3 DNA sequence: TGTGCCAGCAGCCCTATTGTGTTTAGCACAGATACGCAGTATTTT. Using reference TRBV5-6 and TRBJ2-3 for the parts outside the CDR3, the full variable domain is DAGVTQSPTHLIKTRGQQVTLRCSPKSGHDTVSWYQQALGQGPQFIFQYYEEEERQRGNFPDRFSGHQFPNYSSELNVNALLLGDSALYLCASSPIVFSTDTQYFGPGTRLTVL.

This clonotype was observed a few times. This may be a read error: a much more frequent sequence differs by one nucleotide. The chain is built from TRBV28 and TRBJ2-1; possible D gene TRBD2, 6 bases. Germline V gene sequence: CDR1 MDHEN, CDR2 SYDVKM. This CDR3 is 16 amino acids long. The CDR3 reads CANSSLAGLRSSEQFF. Here the CDR3 DNA reads TGTGCCAACAGTTCCCTCGCGGGACTCCGATCTAGTGAGCAGTTCTTC.

As to this clonotype: A much more abundant neighbour one base away suggests this may be a read error. This rearrangement joins TRBV7-8 to TRBJ1-2, with D tentatively TRBD1 (5 bases). The CDR3 runs 13 residues. Germline CDR1 is SGHVS and CDR2 is FQNEAQ. V lost 8 bases, J lost 7 bases, and 17 bases lay in between. CDR3 coding DNA: TGTGCCAGCGGTCAAGGGACTTACGTTGGCTACACCTTC. It specifies CASGQGTYVGYTF.

This clonotype was counted between two and nine times. The chain has TRBV4-1 and TRBJ2-2; possibly TRBD1 or TRBD2 for D (5 bases each). CDR3 length: 16 amino acids. Between the trimmed V and J ends, which lost 0 bases and 3 bases, there was a span of 11 bases. Germline CDR1 reads MGHRA; CDR2 reads YSYEKL. The CDR3, as DNA: TGCGCCAGCAGCCAAGACGGGGCAAGATACACCGGGGAGCTGTTTTTT. Encoded protein: CASSQDGARYTGELFF.

This clonotype was seen repeatedly, ten times or more. The V call is TRBV2, the J call TRBJ2-1, with 7 positions matching TRBD2. Germline CDR1 reads SNHLY; CDR2 reads FYNNEI. The CDR3 sequence is 13 residues long. V was clipped by 8 bases and J by 2 bases; unmatched bases: 3. The CDR3 DNA follows: TGTGCCAGCCGGGAGGAAGCCTACAATGAGCAGTTCTTC. Its translation: CASREEAYNEQFF.

The chain carries TRBV2 and TRBJ2-1, with TRBD2 matching 14 bases. V lost 5 bases and J lost 8; bases outside the gene matches: 14. The length of the CDR3 is 18 residues. From germline, CDR1 is SNHLY and CDR2 FYNNEI. The DNA of the CDR3 is TGTGCCAGCAGTTGGACTAGCGGGAGGAATAGGGACGGCGATGAGCAGTTCTTC. Amino acid sequence: CASSWTSGRNRDGDEQFF.

This clonotype was seen more than once but under ten times. The gene calls are TRBV7-2 and TRBJ2-1, with 9 bases that match TRBD1. The CDR3 length is 15 residues. Germline-derived CDR1 and CDR2 are SGHTA and FQGNSA. J was trimmed by 4 bases and V by 4 bases; bases with no gene match: 5. In DNA form, the CDR3 reads TGTGCCAGCAGCTCCCGGGACAGGGTTTACAATGAGCAGTTCTTC. This sequence encodes CASSSRDRVYNEQFF.